This T cell receptor beta chain derives from a study of control samples from healthy donors and cancer patients. TCRdb's copy holds only in-frame clones and misses some; the assay was immunoSEQ multiplex PCR. In the table there are under 200,000 clones, 90% to 95% of which are singletons. V was shortened by 6 bases and J by 6 bases, with 21 bases between the two germline ends. The CDR3 totals 15 residues. Per germline, CDR1 MDHEN and CDR2 SYDVKM. This clone was found once. This clonotype was sampled from a woman aged 30 to 39 in good health. What was sequenced was blood. The V call is TRBV28, the J call TRBJ2-7; the D gene could be TRBD1 or TRBD2 (6 bases each). CDR3 coding DNA: TGTGCCAGCAGCCGTAGCGGAGTCGAGGGGGGCGAGCAGTACTTC. It specifies CASSRSGVEGGEQYF. The full variable domain, its missing parts supplied by reference TRBV28 and TRBJ2-7, is DVKVTQSSRYLVKRTGEKVFLECVQDMDHENMFWYRQDPGLGLRLIYFSYDVKMKEKGDIPEGYSVSREKKERFSLILESASTNQTSMYLCASSRSGVEGGEQYFGPGTRLTVT.